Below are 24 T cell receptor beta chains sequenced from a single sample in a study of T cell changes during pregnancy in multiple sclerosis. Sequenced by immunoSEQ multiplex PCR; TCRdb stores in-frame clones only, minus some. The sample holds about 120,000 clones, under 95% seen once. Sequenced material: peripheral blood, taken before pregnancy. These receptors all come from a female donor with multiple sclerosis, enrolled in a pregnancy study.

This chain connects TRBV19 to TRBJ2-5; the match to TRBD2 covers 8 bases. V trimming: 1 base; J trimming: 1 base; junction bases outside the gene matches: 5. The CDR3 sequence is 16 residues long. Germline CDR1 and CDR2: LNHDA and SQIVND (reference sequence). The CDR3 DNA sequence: TGTGCCAGTAGTATAGCCGTCGGACTAGCCCAAGAGACCCAGTACTTC. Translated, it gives CASSIAVGLAQETQYF.

CDR3 in amino acids: CASSSGQGVGETQYF. CDR3 DNA: TGTGCCAGCAGCTCCGGACAGGGGGTCGGAGAGACCCAGTACTTC. V and J are TRBV11-3 and TRBJ2-5; 10 bases match TRBD1. Per germline, CDR1 SGHNT and CDR2 YENEEA. Losses at the gene ends were 4 bases for V and 4 bases for J; bases not matched to a gene: 6. This CDR3 contains 15 residues.

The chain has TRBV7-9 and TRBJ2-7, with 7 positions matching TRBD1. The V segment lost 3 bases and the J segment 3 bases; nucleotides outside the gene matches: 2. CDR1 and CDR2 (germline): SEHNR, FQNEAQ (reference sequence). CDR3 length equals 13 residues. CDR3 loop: CASSFSGGYEQYF. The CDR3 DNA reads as TGTGCCAGCAGCTTCTCAGGGGGCTACGAGCAGTACTTC.

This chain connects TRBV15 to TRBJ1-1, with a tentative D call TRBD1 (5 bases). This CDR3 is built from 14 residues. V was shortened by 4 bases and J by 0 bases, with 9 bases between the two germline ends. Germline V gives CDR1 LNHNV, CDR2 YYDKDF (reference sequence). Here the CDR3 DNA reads TGTGCCACCAGCACCCCCAGGGTGAACACTGAAGCTTTCTTT. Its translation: CATSTPRVNTEAFF.

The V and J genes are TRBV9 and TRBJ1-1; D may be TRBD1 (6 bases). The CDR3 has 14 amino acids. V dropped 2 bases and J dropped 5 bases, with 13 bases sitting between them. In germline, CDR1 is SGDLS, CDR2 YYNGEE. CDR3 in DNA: TGTGCCAGCAGCGTTTACAGGGATAATACTGAAGCTTTCTTT. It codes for CASSVYRDNTEAFF.

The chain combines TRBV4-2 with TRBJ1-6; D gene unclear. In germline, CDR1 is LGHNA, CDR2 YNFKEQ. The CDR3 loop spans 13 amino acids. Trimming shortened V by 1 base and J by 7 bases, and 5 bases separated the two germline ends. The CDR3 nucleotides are TGTGCCAGCAGCCAAGGAAGCAATTCACCCCTCCACTTT. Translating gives CASSQGSNSPLHF.

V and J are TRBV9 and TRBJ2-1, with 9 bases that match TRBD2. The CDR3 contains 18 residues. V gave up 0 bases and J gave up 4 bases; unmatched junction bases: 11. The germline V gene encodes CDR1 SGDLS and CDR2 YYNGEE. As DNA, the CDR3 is TGTGCCAGCAGCGTAGAAAAAGGGGTAGCGGGAGTTTACAATGAGCAGTTCTTC. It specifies CASSVEKGVAGVYNEQFF.

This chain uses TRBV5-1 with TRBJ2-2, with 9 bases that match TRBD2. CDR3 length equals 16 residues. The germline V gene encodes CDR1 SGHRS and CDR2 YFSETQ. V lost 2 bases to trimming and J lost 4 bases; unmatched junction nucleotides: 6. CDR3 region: CASSFLAGAATGELFF. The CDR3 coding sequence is TGCGCCAGCAGCTTCTTAGCGGGAGCGGCCACCGGGGAGCTGTTTTTT.

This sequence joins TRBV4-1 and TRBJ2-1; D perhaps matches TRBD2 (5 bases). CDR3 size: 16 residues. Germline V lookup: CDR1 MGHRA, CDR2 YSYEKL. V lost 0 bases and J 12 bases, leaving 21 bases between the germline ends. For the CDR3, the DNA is TGCGCCAGCAGCCAAGATGAGGTTCGTTTCGGGGTAGGGCAGTTCTTC. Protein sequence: CASSQDEVRFGVGQFF.

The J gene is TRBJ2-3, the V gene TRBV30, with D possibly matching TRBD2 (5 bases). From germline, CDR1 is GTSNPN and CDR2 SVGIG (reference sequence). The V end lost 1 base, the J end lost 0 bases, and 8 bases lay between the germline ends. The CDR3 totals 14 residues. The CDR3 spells CAWSEKRSTDTQYF. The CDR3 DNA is TGTGCCTGGAGTGAAAAGCGGAGCACAGATACGCAGTATTTT.

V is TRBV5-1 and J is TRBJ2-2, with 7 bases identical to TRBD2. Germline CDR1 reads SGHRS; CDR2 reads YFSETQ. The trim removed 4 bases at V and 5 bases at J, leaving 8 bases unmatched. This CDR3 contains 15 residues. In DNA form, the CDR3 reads TGCGCCAGCAGCCCGGGGGGTTCGAGGACCGGGGAGCTGTTTTTT. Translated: CASSPGGSRTGELFF. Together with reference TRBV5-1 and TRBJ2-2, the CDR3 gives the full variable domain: KAGVTQTPRYLIKTRGQQVTLSCSPISGHRSVSWYQQTPGQGLQFLFEYFSETQRNKGNFPGRFSGRQFSNSRSEMNVSTLELGDSALYLCASSPGGSRTGELFFGEGSRLTVL.

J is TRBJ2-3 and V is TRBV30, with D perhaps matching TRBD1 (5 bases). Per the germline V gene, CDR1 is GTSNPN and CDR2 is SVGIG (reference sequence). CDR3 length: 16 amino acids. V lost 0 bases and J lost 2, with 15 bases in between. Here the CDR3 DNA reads TGTGCCTGGAGTGTACTCTTGACAGCTTACACAGATACGCAGTATTTT. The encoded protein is CAWSVLLTAYTDTQYF.

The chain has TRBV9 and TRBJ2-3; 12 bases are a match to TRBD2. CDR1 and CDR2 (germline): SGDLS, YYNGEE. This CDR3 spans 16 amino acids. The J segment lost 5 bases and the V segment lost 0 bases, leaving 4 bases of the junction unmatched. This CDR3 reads CASSVGTSGVRDTQYF. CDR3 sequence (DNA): TGTGCCAGCAGCGTAGGGACTAGCGGGGTCAGAGATACGCAGTATTTT.

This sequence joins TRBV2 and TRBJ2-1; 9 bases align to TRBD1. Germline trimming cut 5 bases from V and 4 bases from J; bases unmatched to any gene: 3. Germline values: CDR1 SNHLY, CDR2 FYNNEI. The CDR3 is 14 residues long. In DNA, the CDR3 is TGTGCCAGCAGTCCCGGGACAGGGTACAATGAGCAGTTCTTC. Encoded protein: CASSPGTGYNEQFF. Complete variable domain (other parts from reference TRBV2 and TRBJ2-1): EPEVTQTPSHQVTQMGQEVILRCVPISNHLYFYWYRQILGQKVEFLVSFYNNEISEKSEIFDDQFSVERPDGSNFTLKIRSTKLEDSAMYFCASSPGTGYNEQFFGPGTRLTVL.

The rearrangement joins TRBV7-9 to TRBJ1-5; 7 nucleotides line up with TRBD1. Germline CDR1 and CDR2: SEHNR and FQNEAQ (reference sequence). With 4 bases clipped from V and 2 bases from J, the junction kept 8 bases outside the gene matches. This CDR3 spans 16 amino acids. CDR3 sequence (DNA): TGTGCCAGCAGCTCCCGACAGGGCGGAGGCAATCAGCCCCAGCATTTT. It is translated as CASSSRQGGGNQPQHF.

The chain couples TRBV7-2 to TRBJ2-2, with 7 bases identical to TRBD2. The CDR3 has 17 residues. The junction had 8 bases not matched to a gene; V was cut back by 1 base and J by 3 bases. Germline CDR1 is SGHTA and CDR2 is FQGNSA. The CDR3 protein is CASSLGGLGRDTGELFF. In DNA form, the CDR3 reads TGTGCCAGCAGCTTAGGTGGACTAGGGCGGGACACCGGGGAGCTGTTTTTT.

The CDR3 spells CASSGGLAGGPYNEQFF. Here the CDR3 DNA reads TGTGCCAGCAGTGGAGGACTAGCGGGAGGGCCATACAATGAGCAGTTCTTC. The chain is built from TRBV6-1 and TRBJ2-1, with TRBD2 matching over 15 bases. Unmatched junction bases numbered 5, after V lost 4 bases and J lost 4 bases. The germline gives CDR1 MNHNS, CDR2 SASEGT. There are 17 residues in the CDR3.

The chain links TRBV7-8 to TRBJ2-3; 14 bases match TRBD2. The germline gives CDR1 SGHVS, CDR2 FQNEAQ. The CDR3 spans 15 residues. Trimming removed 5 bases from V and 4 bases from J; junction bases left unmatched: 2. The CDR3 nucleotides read TGTGCCAGCAGCCCGACTAGCGGGGGGGCAGATACGCAGTATTTT. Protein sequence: CASSPTSGGADTQYF.

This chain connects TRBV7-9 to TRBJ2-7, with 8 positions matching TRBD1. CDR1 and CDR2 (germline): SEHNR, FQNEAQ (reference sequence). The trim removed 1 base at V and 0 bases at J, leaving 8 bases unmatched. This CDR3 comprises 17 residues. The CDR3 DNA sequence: TGTGCCAGCAGCTTAGGGGGGACAGGTTTGGGCTCCTACGAGCAGTACTTC. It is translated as CASSLGGTGLGSYEQYF.

CDR3 sequence: CASSSIRSVAGGRAYEQYF. The CDR3 DNA follows: TGTGCCAGCAGCTCCATACGGTCCGTAGCGGGGGGTCGGGCCTACGAGCAGTACTTC. The chain carries TRBV11-2 and TRBJ2-7; 10 positions agree with TRBD2. This CDR3 contains 19 residues. CDR1 is SGHAT, CDR2 FQNNGV, per germline. V lost 4 bases and J lost 2; bases outside the gene matches: 17.

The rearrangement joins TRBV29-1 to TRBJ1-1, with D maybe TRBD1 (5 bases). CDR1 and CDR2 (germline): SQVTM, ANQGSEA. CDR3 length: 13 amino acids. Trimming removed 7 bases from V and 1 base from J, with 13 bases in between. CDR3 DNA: TGCAGCGCCCTGGGGGGTAGGAACACTGAAGCTTTCTTT. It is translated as CSALGGRNTEAFF. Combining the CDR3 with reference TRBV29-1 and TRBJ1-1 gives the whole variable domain SAVISQKPSRDICQRGTSLTIQCQVDSQVTMMFWYRQQPGQSLTLIATANQGSEATYESGFVIDKFPISRPNLTFSTLTVSNMSPEDSSIYLCSALGGRNTEAFFGQGTRLTVV.

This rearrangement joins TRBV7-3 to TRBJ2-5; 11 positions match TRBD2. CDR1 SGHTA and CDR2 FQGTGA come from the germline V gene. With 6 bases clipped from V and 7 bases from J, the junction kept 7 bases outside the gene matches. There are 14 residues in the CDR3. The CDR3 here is CASRSTGTSGTQYF. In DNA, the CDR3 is TGTGCCAGCAGGTCGACCGGGACTAGCGGGACCCAGTACTTC.

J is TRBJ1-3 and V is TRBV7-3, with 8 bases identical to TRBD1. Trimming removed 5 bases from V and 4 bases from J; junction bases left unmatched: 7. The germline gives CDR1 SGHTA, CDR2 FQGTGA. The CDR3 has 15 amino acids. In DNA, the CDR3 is TGTGCCAGCAGCCCTACAGGGGGGAAAGGAAACACCATATATTTT. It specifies CASSPTGGKGNTIYF.

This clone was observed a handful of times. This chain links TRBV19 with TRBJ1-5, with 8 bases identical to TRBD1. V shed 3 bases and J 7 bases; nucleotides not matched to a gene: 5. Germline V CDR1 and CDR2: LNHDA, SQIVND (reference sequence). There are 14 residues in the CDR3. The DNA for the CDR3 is TGTGCCAGTAGTATTGGACAGGGCGGGCAGCCCCAGCATTTT. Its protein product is CASSIGQGGQPQHF.